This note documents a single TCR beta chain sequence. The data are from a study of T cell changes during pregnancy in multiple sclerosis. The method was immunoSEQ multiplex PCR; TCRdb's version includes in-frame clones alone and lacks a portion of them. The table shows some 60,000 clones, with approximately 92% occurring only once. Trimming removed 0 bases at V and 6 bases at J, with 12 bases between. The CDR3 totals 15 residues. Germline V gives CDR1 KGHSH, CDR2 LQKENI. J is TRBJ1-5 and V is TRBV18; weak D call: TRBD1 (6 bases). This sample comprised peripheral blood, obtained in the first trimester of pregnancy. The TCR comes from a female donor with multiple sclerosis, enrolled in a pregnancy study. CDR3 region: CASSPPNRDGQPQHF. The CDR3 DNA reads TGTGCCAGCTCACCACCTAACAGGGATGGTCAGCCCCAGCATTTT. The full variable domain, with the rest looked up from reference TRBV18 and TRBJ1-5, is NAGVMQNPRHLVRRRGQEARLRCSPMKGHSHVYWYRQLPEEGLKFMVYLQKENIIDESGMPKERFSAEFPKEGPSILRIQQVVRGDSAAYFCASSPPNRDGQPQHFGDGTRLSIL.